This entry lists 18 T cell receptor beta chains sequenced from one sample in a study of blood T cell repertoires in COVID-19. This table comes from immunoSEQ multiplex PCR, and its TCRdb copy is limited to in-frame clones, with some not included. Here the sample spans approximately 82,000 clones, around 89% being singletons. Sequencing was carried out using peripheral blood. The receptors shown here come from a man between 65 and 85 years old with active or convalescent COVID-19.

This clone was counted only a few times. The V gene is TRBV19, the J gene TRBJ1-4, with 9 nucleotides matching TRBD1. Germline V gene lookup returns CDR1 LNHDA and CDR2 SQIVND (reference sequence). The V gene end was trimmed by 6 bases and the J gene end by 0 bases; junction bases not matched to a gene: 8. CDR3 length equals 17 residues. The CDR3 region has the DNA TGTGCCAGTAGGAGGAATACAGGGGGCTCAACTAATGAAAAACTGTTTTTT. Protein product: CASRRNTGGSTNEKLFF.

CDR3 DNA sequence: TGCGCCAGCAGCCAAGAAAGAGGGGGAAGACCCCACAATGAGCAGTTCTTC. Translating gives CASSQERGGRPHNEQFF. This chain uses TRBV4-1 with TRBJ2-1; possible D gene TRBD1, 6 bases. CDR1 and CDR2 from the germline V gene are MGHRA and YSYEKL. The CDR3 runs to 17 residues. V gave up 0 bases and J gave up 5 bases, with 17 bases separating them.

The chain employs TRBV30 and TRBJ2-7; weak D call: TRBD2 (8 bases). From germline, CDR1 is GTSNPN and CDR2 SVGIG (reference sequence). V gave up 5 bases and J gave up 7 bases, with 18 bases separating them. This CDR3 spans 13 amino acids. This CDR3 is CAWGRQGLGEQYF. CDR3 bases: TGTGCCTGGGGAAGACAGGGACTAGGGGAGCAGTACTTC.

In this sample, this clone turned up a few times. The J gene is TRBJ2-1, the V gene TRBV7-3, with 12 nucleotides matching TRBD2. V was pared by 4 bases and J by 11 bases, with 9 bases of the junction left unmatched. This CDR3 has 15 amino acids. Germline V lookup: CDR1 SGHTA, CDR2 FQGTGA. The CDR3 coding sequence is TGTGCCAGCAGCTCCAGGCTAGCGGGAGGGAATAAGCAGTTCTTC. Protein sequence: CASSSRLAGGNKQFF.

This rearrangement joins TRBV6-6 to TRBJ2-7; weak D call: TRBD2 (6 bases). The CDR3 is made up of 11 amino acids. Germline V lookup: CDR1 MNHNY, CDR2 SVGAGI (reference sequence). Deletions cut 5 bases from V and 6 bases from J, with 8 bases between. The CDR3 reads CASSHGGEQYF. CDR3 in DNA: TGTGCCAGCAGTCACGGGGGCGAGCAGTACTTC.

This rearrangement joins TRBV28 to TRBJ2-7, with TRBD2 matching over 8 bases. V was clipped by 7 bases and J by 2 bases; unmatched bases: 10. This CDR3 has 15 residues. Germline V gene data show CDR1 as MDHEN and CDR2 as SYDVKM. The CDR3 DNA sequence: TGTGCCAGCATCGCAGCTGGCGGGAGGACCTACGAGCAGTACTTC. Translated, it gives CASIAAGGRTYEQYF.

V and J are TRBV9 and TRBJ2-3; D gene unclear. Looked up from germline, CDR1 is SGDLS and CDR2 is YYNGEE. With 0 bases removed from V and 4 bases from J, the gap between germline ends came to 15 bases. This CDR3 has 16 amino acids. In DNA form, the CDR3 reads TGTGCCAGCAGCGTAGAGCCGAGACAACCCCCAGATACGCAGTATTTT. Translation: CASSVEPRQPPDTQYF.

V is TRBV4-1 and J is TRBJ2-7; perhaps TRBD1 as D (5 bases). The CDR3 loop spans 15 amino acids. Germline V gene lookup returns CDR1 MGHRA and CDR2 YSYEKL. Trimming removed 4 bases from V and 3 bases from J, with 16 bases in between. Here the CDR3 reads CASSPTLGVGYEQYF. CDR3 bases: TGCGCCAGCAGCCCGACCCTAGGGGTTGGCTACGAGCAGTACTTC.

The chain combines TRBV25-1 with TRBJ1-2, with a weak D call TRBD1 (6 bases). V dropped 7 bases and J dropped 7 bases, with 13 bases sitting between them. The V gene's germline CDR1 is MGHDK and CDR2 SYGVNS. This CDR3 spans 12 amino acids. CDR3 nucleotide sequence: TGTGCCAGCAAACGGCAGGGGAGTGGCTACACCTTC. This encodes CASKRQGSGYTF.

The chain recombines TRBV29-1 with TRBJ2-3; D is undetermined. Germline V gene sequence: CDR1 SQVTM, CDR2 ANQGSEA. V gave up 2 bases and J gave up 0 bases, with 6 bases separating them. CDR3 length: 13 residues. For the CDR3, the DNA is TGCAGCGTTGAATTCGCGAGCACAGATACGCAGTATTTT. Protein: CSVEFASTDTQYF.

The V call is TRBV7-3, the J call TRBJ1-1; D not resolved. Between the trimmed V and J ends, which lost 4 bases and 4 bases, there was a span of 10 bases. The V gene's germline CDR1 is SGHTA and CDR2 FQGTGA. This CDR3 contains 13 residues. CDR3 amino acids: CASSSQEGTEAFF. The DNA for the CDR3 is TGTGCCAGCAGCTCGCAGGAGGGCACTGAAGCTTTCTTT.

The CDR3 nucleotides are TGTGCCAGCAGCGTAGCGGGACTAGGCGAAGAGACCCAGTACTTC. This encodes CASSVAGLGEETQYF. V is TRBV9 and J is TRBJ2-5; 8 positions match TRBD2. Germline V CDR1 and CDR2: SGDLS, YYNGEE. CDR3 length equals 15 residues. J lost 3 bases, V lost 0 bases, and 4 bases had no gene match.

This sequence joins TRBV27 and TRBJ1-6; 7 bases fit TRBD1. Per germline, CDR1 MNHEY and CDR2 SMNVEV (reference sequence). Trimming at V came to 8 bases and at J to 7 bases, leaving 8 bases not matched to a gene. There are 14 residues in the CDR3. As DNA, the CDR3 is TGTGCCAGCGGACCGGGACAGTTCAATTCACCCCTCCACTTT. Encoded protein: CASGPGQFNSPLHF.

This sequence joins TRBV30 and TRBJ2-1; maybe TRBD1 (7 bases). The CDR3 contains 14 residues. V lost 2 bases and J 9 bases, leaving 17 bases between the germline ends. Per the germline V gene, CDR1 is GTSNPN and CDR2 is SVGIG (reference sequence). In nucleotides, the CDR3 is TGTGCCTGGAGTCAGGGGGGTAGTCTGAGTGAGCAGTTCTTC. It encodes CAWSQGGSLSEQFF.

This clone has a single count. The chain links TRBV6-5 to TRBJ2-7; 7 positions agree with TRBD2. Germline V gene lookup returns CDR1 MNHEY and CDR2 SVGAGI. The CDR3 is made up of 16 amino acids. J lost 6 bases, V lost 2 bases, and 13 bases had no gene match. The CDR3 here is CASSYGAGDPRREQYF. The CDR3 DNA sequence: TGTGCCAGCAGTTACGGGGCGGGGGACCCCCGGCGCGAGCAGTACTTC.

DNA for the CDR3: TGTGCCAGCAGCGGGACAGGGGTCGCTGAAGCTTTCTTT. It encodes CASSGTGVAEAFF. The gene calls are TRBV6-6 and TRBJ1-1, with 10 positions matching TRBD1. This CDR3 has 13 residues. Germline V gives CDR1 MNHNY, CDR2 SVGAGI (reference sequence). After removal of 6 bases from V and 6 bases from J, the junction contained 4 bases not matched to a gene.

The CDR3 DNA sequence: TGTGCCAGCAGCGGACTAGCGGGAGGGGACACCGGGGAGCTGTTTTTT. This codes for CASSGLAGGDTGELFF. The J gene is TRBJ2-2, the V gene TRBV5-4, with 15 bases aligning to TRBD2. CDR1 is SGHNT, CDR2 YYREEE, per germline (reference sequence). The trim removed 4 bases at V and 3 bases at J, leaving 1 base unmatched. This CDR3 region has 16 residues.

In DNA, the CDR3 is TGTGCCAGAAGCCAATTACGGACTAGCGGGAGGCCGGGGGAGCAGTTCTTC. Protein: CARSQLRTSGRPGEQFF. V is TRBV5-3 and J is TRBJ2-1; 14 positions match TRBD2. TRBV5-3 is known as an ORF, though its function is uncertain. V shed 4 bases and J 10 bases; nucleotides not matched to a gene: 13. The CDR3 has 17 amino acids.